Below, 28 T cell receptor beta chains from the same sample are listed, as sequenced in a study of T cell responses to AZD1222 COVID-19 vaccine. Here immunoSEQ multiplex PCR was the method, and the copy in TCRdb shows in-frame clones only, minus some. The sample has fewer than 150,000 clones, 88% seen once; the top ten hold around 4%. Sequencing used peripheral blood, obtained 28 days after the second AZD1222 dose. Receptors originate from an adult who received the AZD1222 COVID-19 vaccine.

This clone was observed a single time. The rearrangement links TRBV19 to TRBJ2-2, with TRBD1 identical over 10 bases. This CDR3 is built from 16 residues. Per germline, CDR1 LNHDA and CDR2 SQIVND (reference sequence). J lost 3 bases, V lost 4 bases, and 5 bases had no gene match. CDR3 sequence reads: CASSTRQGADTGELFF. For the CDR3, the DNA is TGTGCCAGTAGTACCCGACAGGGGGCGGACACCGGGGAGCTGTTTTTT.

The chain employs TRBV7-2 and TRBJ2-3; 8 nucleotides agree with TRBD1. This CDR3 has 16 amino acids. Germline trimming cut 3 bases from V and 3 bases from J; bases unmatched to any gene: 8. In germline, CDR1 is SGHTA, CDR2 FQGNSA. CDR3: CASSLGAYRGTDTQYF. CDR3 bases: TGTGCCAGCAGCTTGGGCGCGTACAGGGGGACAGATACGCAGTATTTT.

The rearrangement links TRBV5-1 to TRBJ2-3, with 9 positions matching TRBD1. This CDR3 is 14 amino acids long. The J segment lost 4 bases and the V segment lost 2 bases, leaving 2 bases of the junction unmatched. Germline values: CDR1 SGHRS, CDR2 YFSETQ. The CDR3 loop is CASSFGQGPDTQYF. CDR3 coding DNA: TGCGCCAGCAGCTTCGGACAGGGGCCAGATACGCAGTATTTT.

The V and J genes are TRBV6-5 and TRBJ2-1; D assignment may be TRBD1 or TRBD2 (5 bases each). Trimming left V 2 bases short and J 3 bases short, with 8 bases between. This CDR3 has 14 amino acids. The germline gives CDR1 MNHEY, CDR2 SVGAGI. The CDR3 DNA reads as TGTGCCAGCAGTTACGGGGACCTCTACAATGAGCAGTTCTTC. Its protein product is CASSYGDLYNEQFF.

V gene TRBV7-3 combines with J gene TRBJ1-1, with D unclear. The V end was cut by 6 bases, the J end by 3 bases, with 11 bases between. CDR1 SGHTA and CDR2 FQGTGA come from the germline V gene. The CDR3 is made up of 13 amino acids. The CDR3 region has the DNA TGTGCCAGCAGTAGGGAGGGTGACACTGAAGCTTTCTTT. Protein sequence: CASSREGDTEAFF.

The J gene is TRBJ2-3, the V gene TRBV3-1 (or the pseudogene TRBV3-2); 7 bases align to TRBD1. The J segment lost 5 bases and the V segment lost 4 bases, leaving 6 bases of the junction unmatched. Looked up from germline, CDR1 is LGHDT and CDR2 is YNNKEL (reference sequence). CDR3 size: 14 residues. In nucleotides, the CDR3 is TGTGCCAGCAGCCCGGGACAGCCGAAAGATACGCAGTATTTT. Translated, it gives CASSPGQPKDTQYF.

The V gene is TRBV28, the J gene TRBJ1-2; TRBD1 agrees at 7 bases. The CDR3 sequence is 15 residues long. The germline CDR1 and CDR2 sequences are MDHEN and SYDVKM. Losses at the gene ends were 1 base for V and 2 bases for J; bases not matched to a gene: 4. The CDR3 loop is CASSLSPGQNYGYTF. The DNA for the CDR3 is TGTGCCAGCAGTTTATCCCCGGGACAGAACTATGGCTACACCTTC.

The V call is TRBV11-2, the J call TRBJ1-5; D is ambiguous. CDR1 is SGHAT and CDR2 is FQNNGV in the germline V gene. Trimming shortened V by 0 bases and J by 5 bases, and 8 bases separated the two germline ends. The CDR3 covers 14 residues. In DNA form, the CDR3 reads TGTGCCAGCAGCTTAGATCGCCCAGATCAGCCCCAGCATTTT. It codes for CASSLDRPDQPQHF.

The chain employs TRBV7-2 and TRBJ1-1; a weak D match, TRBD1 (6 bases). Germline values: CDR1 SGHTA, CDR2 FQGNSA. The length of the CDR3 is 16 residues. Trimming removed 7 bases at V and 4 bases at J, with 22 bases between. The CDR3 coding sequence is TGTGCCAGCACCCACGGGCAGGGGAAGTTTAGCACTGAAGCTTTCTTT. Translated: CASTHGQGKFSTEAFF.

The chain uses TRBV28 and TRBJ1-2, with TRBD1 identical over 7 bases. V was pared by 5 bases and J by 1 base, with 7 bases of the junction left unmatched. Looked up from germline, CDR1 is MDHEN and CDR2 is SYDVKM. The CDR3 is made up of 15 amino acids. CDR3 nucleotide sequence: TGTGCCAGCAGTACCCCGACAGGGTTTAACTATGGCTACACCTTC. This encodes CASSTPTGFNYGYTF.

This chain links TRBV4-3 with TRBJ1-6; no clear D gene. Germline CDR1 is LGHNA and CDR2 is YSLEER. Trimming removed 0 bases at V and 8 bases at J, with 14 bases between. The CDR3 is 16 amino acids. CDR3 amino acids: CASSQDRGIAHSPLHF. The CDR3 nucleotides are TGCGCCAGCAGCCAAGATCGCGGAATAGCCCATTCACCCCTCCACTTT.

This chain joins TRBV9 and TRBJ2-7; D may be TRBD1 (6 bases). Trimming took 1 base from V and 0 from J, leaving 14 bases between them. CDR3 size: 16 residues. In germline, CDR1 is SGDLS, CDR2 YYNGEE. The CDR3 region has the DNA TGTGCCAGCAGCGTATCGTCAGGGACAATCTCCTACGAGCAGTACTTC. It is translated as CASSVSSGTISYEQYF.

J is TRBJ1-2 and V is TRBV10-3; D gene unclear. CDR3 size: 11 residues. V dropped 8 bases and J dropped 3 bases, with 7 bases sitting between them. The germline V gene has CDR1 ENHRY and CDR2 SYGVKD. CDR3 sequence (DNA): TGTGCCATCTCCGGGGACTATGGCTACACCTTC. Amino acids: CAISGDYGYTF.

This clone was seen a few times. This chain uses TRBV28 with TRBJ2-4; D is undetermined. This CDR3 has 14 amino acids. CDR1 and CDR2 from the germline V gene are MDHEN and SYDVKM. V gave up 5 bases and J gave up 1 base, with 9 bases separating them. The CDR3 DNA sequence: TGTGCCAGCAGTGATTTCGGGGCCAAAAACATTCAGTACTTC. It codes for CASSDFGAKNIQYF.

CDR3 region: CSVVGVSEAFF. In DNA form, the CDR3 reads TGCAGCGTTGTGGGGGTTTCCGAAGCTTTCTTT. This chain connects TRBV29-1 to TRBJ1-1; a weak D match, TRBD1 (5 bases). Trimming took off 4 bases at V and 8 bases at J, with 11 bases between the two ends. The CDR3 is 11 amino acids. CDR1 SQVTM and CDR2 ANQGSEA come from the germline V gene.

This clone is judged medium-sized. The chain couples TRBV5-4 to TRBJ1-1; no clear D gene. This CDR3 has 13 amino acids. V lost 4 bases and J lost 6, with 13 bases in between. Germline CDR1 reads SGHNT; CDR2 reads YYREEE (reference sequence). CDR3: CASSVGRAPEAFF. DNA for the CDR3: TGTGCCAGCAGCGTGGGGAGGGCCCCTGAAGCTTTCTTT. The whole variable domain, remainder taken from reference TRBV5-4 and TRBJ1-1, is ETGVTQSPTHLIKTRGQQVTLRCSSQSGHNTVSWYQQALGQGPQFIFQYYREEENGRGNFPPRFSGLQFPNYSSELNVNALELDDSALYLCASSVGRAPEAFFGQGTRLTVV.

The DNA for the CDR3 is TGTGCCAGCAGTTTCTCCCAGGCCCTTGATGGCTACACCTTC. It codes for CASSFSQALDGYTF. The chain combines TRBV28 with TRBJ1-2; D remains unclear. This CDR3 has 14 residues. V gave up 3 bases and J gave up 6 bases, with 14 bases separating them. Germline loops: CDR1 MDHEN, CDR2 SYDVKM.

In DNA form, the CDR3 reads TGTGCCAGTAGTTTAGCGGGAGGGCGTTTTCTTGTAACCGGGGAGCTGTTTTTT. Translated: CASSLAGGRFLVTGELFF. This rearrangement joins TRBV19 to TRBJ2-2; 11 nucleotides align to TRBD2. This CDR3 has 18 amino acids. Germline CDR1 and CDR2: LNHDA and SQIVND (reference sequence). V gave up 5 bases and J gave up 5 bases; unmatched junction bases: 13.

V is TRBV19 and J is TRBJ1-1; 9 bases fit TRBD1. The V segment lost 5 bases and the J segment 3 bases; nucleotides outside the gene matches: 1. Germline CDR1 is LNHDA and CDR2 is SQIVND (reference sequence). The CDR3 loop spans 13 amino acids. The chain's CDR3 is CASSRQGDTEAFF. CDR3 DNA sequence: TGTGCCAGTAGTCGACAGGGGGACACTGAAGCTTTCTTT.

The chain links TRBV4-2 to TRBJ1-5; 8 bases match TRBD1. V gave up 4 bases and J gave up 6 bases; unmatched junction bases: 8. Germline V gene sequence: CDR1 LGHNA, CDR2 YNFKEQ. The CDR3 has 15 amino acids. The CDR3 here is CASSPDGQGAQPQHF. As DNA, the CDR3 is TGTGCCAGCAGCCCTGACGGACAGGGAGCTCAGCCCCAGCATTTT.

V gene TRBV19 combines with J gene TRBJ1-2, with D perhaps TRBD1 (5 bases). Germline V gene sequence: CDR1 LNHDA, CDR2 SQIVND (reference sequence). Trimming took off 3 bases at V and 0 bases at J, with 14 bases between the two ends. The length of the CDR3 is 16 residues. CDR3 protein: CASSMDERGANYGYTF. DNA for the CDR3: TGTGCCAGTAGTATGGACGAAAGAGGGGCTAACTATGGCTACACCTTC.

The chain couples TRBV3-1 (or the pseudogene TRBV3-2) to TRBJ2-1, with 10 bases aligning to TRBD2. The V segment lost 0 bases and the J segment 4 bases; nucleotides outside the gene matches: 6. CDR3 length equals 17 residues. Germline lookup yields CDR1 LGHDT and CDR2 YNNKEL (reference sequence). CDR3 coding DNA: TGTGCCAGCAGCCAAGATCCACTAGCGGGACTATACAATGAGCAGTTCTTC. Protein sequence: CASSQDPLAGLYNEQFF.

The chain employs TRBV6-1 and TRBJ1-3; D gene ambiguous. CDR3 size: 16 residues. CDR1 and CDR2 (germline): MNHNS, SASEGT. V was trimmed by 1 base and J by 0 bases, leaving 10 bases between them. In nucleotides, the CDR3 is TGTGCCAGCAGTGAAGTTTTAGCGACCTCTGGAAACACCATATATTTT. Translation: CASSEVLATSGNTIYF.

The chain links TRBV27 to TRBJ1-5; no definite D call. There are 13 residues in the CDR3. The germline CDR1 and CDR2 sequences are MNHEY and SMNVEV (reference sequence). V shed 6 bases and J shed 0 bases, with 6 bases lying between them. CDR3 amino acids: CASRSASNQPQHF. In DNA, the CDR3 is TGTGCCAGCAGAAGCGCTAGCAATCAGCCCCAGCATTTT.

This clone showed up just a few times. The rearrangement joins TRBV5-1 to TRBJ1-5; 7 bases are shared with TRBD1. This CDR3 is 14 amino acids long. Germline V gene data show CDR1 as SGHRS and CDR2 as YFSETQ. V shed 0 bases and J 5 bases; nucleotides not matched to a gene: 2. Here the CDR3 reads CASSLGDRDQPQHF. In DNA, the CDR3 is TGCGCCAGCAGCTTGGGAGACAGGGATCAGCCCCAGCATTTT.

This CDR3 reads CASNFLTGANTEAFF. The CDR3 DNA reads TGTGCCAGCAACTTCTTGACAGGGGCGAACACTGAAGCTTTCTTT. V gene TRBV6-5 combines with J gene TRBJ1-1, with TRBD1 identical over 8 bases. The CDR3 totals 15 residues. Trimming cost V 7 bases and J 1 base; bases outside gene matches: 8. CDR1 is MNHEY and CDR2 is SVGAGI in the germline V gene.

The gene calls are TRBV23-1 and TRBJ2-1; TRBD2 agrees at 10 bases. TRBV23-1 is reported as an ORF; its role is uncertain. The CDR3 has 16 amino acids. The trim removed 3 bases at V and 2 bases at J, leaving 4 bases unmatched. CDR3: CASSHIAGGPYNEQFF. The CDR3 DNA reads as TGCGCCAGCAGTCACATAGCGGGAGGCCCCTACAATGAGCAGTTCTTC.

The V and J genes are TRBV28 and TRBJ2-5, with 11 bases lining up with TRBD2. The CDR3 is 20 amino acids. CDR1 and CDR2 (germline): MDHEN, SYDVKM. The V and J ends lost 3 bases and 1 base, in that order; junction bases with no gene match: 16. CDR3 loop: CASSLQVGTSGNRAQETQYF. DNA of the CDR3: TGTGCCAGCAGTTTGCAAGTTGGGACTAGCGGAAATAGAGCCCAAGAGACCCAGTACTTC.